This is a list of T cell receptor beta chains from one sample in a study of cytomegalovirus exposure and HLA in healthy donors. Sequencing used immunoSEQ multiplex PCR; TCRdb keeps in-frame clones, though not all of them. This sample has tens of thousands of clones, with just over 85% found just once. Sample: PBMCs. These receptors came from a woman in her forties in good health and CMV-seropositive. CDR3s include the opening cysteine and the closing phenylalanine or tryptophan. The D gene is left open where the match is weak. Rows give clone size only sometimes, using once, few, many, or a class for an expanded clone.

TRBD2	NA	16	TRBV2	TRBJ2-7	TGTGCCAGCAACCAGGGGACTAGCGGGGGAACGGGCGAGCAGTACTTC	CASNQGTSGGTGEQYF
NA	NA	13	TRBV11-2	TRBJ1-5	TGTGCCAGCAGCTTAGACAGATCCCAGCCCCAGCATTTT	CASSLDRSQPQHF
NA	NA	16	TRBV4-1	TRBJ1-4	TGCGCCAGCAGCACTCAGGCCAGATCAACTAATGAAAAACTGTTTTTT	CASSTQARSTNEKLFF
NA	NA	15	TRBV19	TRBJ2-2	TGTGCCAGTAGTTGGGCAGTAGGGAGGCCCGGGGAGCTGTTTTTT	CASSWAVGRPGELFF
NA	NA	13	TRBV7-2	TRBJ1-5	TGTGCCAGCAGCGTGGGTGGCGGTCAGCCCCAGCATTTT	CASSVGGGQPQHF
NA	NA	16	TRBV7-9	TRBJ2-2	TGTGCCAGCAGAACAGGGTCTAGCGGTAACACCGGGGAGCTGTTTTTT	CASRTGSSGNTGELFF
NA	NA	14	TRBV4-3	TRBJ2-1	TGCGCCAGCAGCCAAGCCGGGAATGACAATGAGCAGTTCTTC	CASSQAGNDNEQFF
NA	once	16	TRBV5-1	TRBJ1-6	TGCGCCAGCAGCTCTGGACAGCGGACCTATAATTCACCCCTCCACTTT	CASSSGQRTYNSPLHF
NA	NA	15	TRBV7-3	TRBJ2-5	TGTGCCAGCAGCTTAAACCGGGGGGCCGCTGAGACCCAGTACTTC	CASSLNRGAAETQYF
NA	NA	14	TRBV7-2	TRBJ1-4	TGTGCCAGCAGCTTTAGCGGAACTAATGAAAAACTGTTTTTT	CASSFSGTNEKLFF
TRBD1	NA	16	TRBV7-3	TRBJ1-2	TGTGCCAGCAGCTTAGGGGGGACAGAGAGGATGGGGGGCTACACCTTC	CASSLGGTERMGGYTF
TRBD2	once	18	TRBV13	TRBJ2-3	TGTGCCAGCAGCTTAGGCCGCCCAGCGGGGGTGTCCACAGATACGCAGTATTTT	CASSLGRPAGVSTDTQYF
TRBD1	NA	13	TRBV9	TRBJ2-7	TGTGCCAGCAGCGTGGCGACAGGGGTTGAGCAGTACTTC	CASSVATGVEQYF
NA	NA	15	TRBV18	TRBJ2-7	TGTGCCAGCTCACCAAATCTTGAAACTTCCAACGAGCAGTACTTC	CASSPNLETSNEQYF
TRBD1	NA	14	TRBV10-2	TRBJ1-1	TGCGCCAGCAGTTCCGGGACAGGGGTCACTGAAGCTTTCTTT	CASSSGTGVTEAFF
TRBD2	few	15	TRBV4-1	TRBJ2-7	TGCGCCAGCAGCCAGACTAGCGGGGCACCCTACGAGCAGTACTTC	CASSQTSGAPYEQYF
NA	NA	14	TRBV7-7	TRBJ1-3	TGTGCCAGCAGCTTAGTCCCAGGTGGAAACACCATATATTTT	CASSLVPGGNTIYF